Below, 26 T cell receptor beta chains from the same sample are listed, as sequenced in a study of shared clonotypes between healthy human individuals. TCRdb's table, derived via immunoSEQ multiplex PCR, lists solely in-frame clones and lacks some. The sample has about 1 million clones, roughly 80% seen once. Sequencing used memory CD4+ T cells sorted from blood. Subset given: CD45RA-negative fraction. Receptors were obtained from a man aged 18 to 29 in good health.

J is TRBJ2-5 and V is TRBV7-6; 8 bases are a match to TRBD1. Trimming took 4 bases from V and 0 from J; bases not matched to a gene: 7. Germline CDR1 reads SGHVS; CDR2 reads FNYEAQ. The CDR3 has 16 amino acids. The CDR3 loop reads CASSWTGRRNQETQYF. Written as DNA, the CDR3 is TGTGCCAGCAGCTGGACAGGGAGAAGGAACCAAGAGACCCAGTACTTC.

This clone was counted a single time. The gene calls are TRBV6-5 and TRBJ1-1; D is possibly TRBD1 (5 bases). CDR3 length: 13 residues. V lost 10 bases and J lost 7, with 19 bases in between. Germline values: CDR1 MNHEY, CDR2 SVGAGI. CDR3 in amino acids: CATSYKGLGEAFF. CDR3 DNA sequence: TGTGCCACCTCTTATAAGGGGCTTGGTGAAGCTTTCTTT.

This rearrangement joins TRBV5-4 to TRBJ1-2; 7 bases agree with TRBD1. V dropped 4 bases and J dropped 3; count of bases not matched to a gene: 9. The CDR3 consists of 15 residues. Germline loops: CDR1 SGHNT, CDR2 YYREEE (reference sequence). CDR3 in amino acids: CASSKGGGHDYGYTF. The DNA of the CDR3 is TGTGCCAGCAGCAAGGGAGGGGGCCACGACTATGGCTACACCTTC.

This sequence joins TRBV6-6 and TRBJ2-2, with a possible D match to TRBD2 (7 bases). CDR3 length: 15 amino acids. The germline V and J ends were trimmed by 4 bases and 7 bases, with 16 bases remaining between them. Per germline, CDR1 MNHNY and CDR2 SVGAGI (reference sequence). CDR3 residues: CASSWETGGRGELFF. In DNA form, the CDR3 reads TGTGCCAGCAGTTGGGAGACGGGGGGCCGCGGGGAGCTGTTTTTT.

The rearrangement joins TRBV6-1 to TRBJ1-2, with a weak D call TRBD1 (5 bases). CDR1 is MNHNS and CDR2 is SASEGT in the germline V gene. The CDR3 has 17 residues. The V end lost 0 bases, the J end lost 7 bases, and 21 bases lay between the germline ends. CDR3 loop: CASSEALSVGTGFGYTF. DNA of the CDR3: TGTGCCAGCAGTGAAGCATTATCGGTGGGAACAGGTTTTGGCTACACCTTC.

The rearrangement joins TRBV5-1 to TRBJ2-3; 8 nucleotides line up with TRBD2. J was trimmed by 2 bases and V by 1 base; bases with no gene match: 6. The CDR3 consists of 16 residues. Per germline, CDR1 SGHRS and CDR2 YFSETQ. CDR3 region: CASSLLRGAFTDTQYF. The CDR3 DNA reads as TGCGCCAGCAGCTTGTTGCGGGGGGCCTTCACAGATACGCAGTATTTT. Complete variable domain (other parts from reference TRBV5-1 and TRBJ2-3): KAGVTQTPRYLIKTRGQQVTLSCSPISGHRSVSWYQQTPGQGLQFLFEYFSETQRNKGNFPGRFSGRQFSNSRSEMNVSTLELGDSALYLCASSLLRGAFTDTQYFGPGTRLTVL.

V usage is TRBV19 and J usage is TRBJ2-3, with a tentative D call TRBD2 (6 bases). Trimming shortened V by 6 bases and J by 1 base, and 8 bases separated the two germline ends. This CDR3 is built from 13 residues. Germline CDR1 and CDR2: LNHDA and SQIVND (reference sequence). The CDR3, as DNA: TGTGCCAGTAGCGGGGGTCGCACAGATACGCAGTATTTT. Translating it yields CASSGGRTDTQYF.

There are a few counts of this clone. This chain links TRBV5-1 with TRBJ2-4; D unresolved. The germline CDR1 and CDR2 sequences are SGHRS and YFSETQ. The CDR3 totals 15 residues. V lost 0 bases, J lost 3 bases, and 10 bases lay in between. CDR3 residues: CASSLDTGDKNIQYF. The CDR3 DNA reads as TGCGCCAGCAGCTTGGATACGGGTGACAAAAACATTCAGTACTTC.

The V call is TRBV6-6, the J call TRBJ2-5; 7 positions match TRBD2. The CDR3 has 16 amino acids. Trimming took 0 bases from V and 2 from J; bases not matched to a gene: 6. Looked up from germline, CDR1 is MNHNY and CDR2 is SVGAGI (reference sequence). CDR3 bases: TGTGCCAGCAGTTACTCGGGGGGGAAGTCTCAAGAGACCCAGTACTTC. This gives the protein CASSYSGGKSQETQYF.

The gene calls are TRBV5-4 and TRBJ2-3; 12 bases agree with TRBD2. With 4 bases clipped from V and 4 bases from J, the junction kept 4 bases outside the gene matches. Germline V gives CDR1 SGHNT, CDR2 YYREEE (reference sequence). The CDR3 runs to 15 residues. In nucleotides, the CDR3 is TGTGCCAGCAGCACGACTAGCGGGAGCGCAGATACGCAGTATTTT. This encodes CASSTTSGSADTQYF. Full variable domain (missing parts from reference TRBV5-4 and TRBJ2-3): ETGVTQSPTHLIKTRGQQVTLRCSSQSGHNTVSWYQQALGQGPQFIFQYYREEENGRGNFPPRFSGLQFPNYSSELNVNALELDDSALYLCASSTTSGSADTQYFGPGTRLTVL.

Many counts were recorded for this clone. The V and J genes are TRBV5-1 and TRBJ2-1; TRBD2 matches 7 bases. J was trimmed by 3 bases and V by 0 bases; bases with no gene match: 9. The CDR3 has 17 amino acids. Germline V CDR1 and CDR2: SGHRS, YFSETQ. The CDR3 nucleotides read TGCGCCAGCAGCTTGGCCTTAGGGCGGGACTACTACAATGAGCAGTTCTTC. This encodes CASSLALGRDYYNEQFF.

The chain carries TRBV7-2 and TRBJ1-2; D perhaps matches TRBD1 (6 bases). Trimming pared 1 base from V and 4 bases from J, leaving 13 bases between. The germline V gene encodes CDR1 SGHTA and CDR2 FQGNSA. The CDR3 consists of 15 residues. CDR3 sequence (DNA): TGTGCCAGCAGCTTAGGTAGACAGGATGGCTATGGCTACACCTTC. Translation gives CASSLGRQDGYGYTF.

This clone was recorded a few times. The J gene is TRBJ2-1, the V gene TRBV7-9, with TRBD2 identical over 7 bases. The V segment lost 3 bases and the J segment 9 bases; nucleotides outside the gene matches: 8. The length of the CDR3 is 14 residues. Germline CDR1 SEHNR, CDR2 FQNEAQ (reference sequence). This chain's CDR3 is CASSFGRTGGEQFF. The CDR3 coding sequence is TGTGCCAGCAGCTTCGGAAGAACGGGAGGTGAGCAGTTCTTC. The full variable domain, completed using reference TRBV7-9 and TRBJ2-1, is DTGVSQNPRHKITKRGQNVTFRCDPISEHNRLYWYRQTLGQGPEFLTYFQNEAQLEKSRLLSDRFSAERPKGSFSTLEIQRTEQGDSAMYLCASSFGRTGGEQFFGPGTRLTVL.

The chain combines TRBV6-5 with TRBJ2-3; unclear D gene. Trimming removed 5 bases from V and 6 bases from J, with 12 bases in between. The CDR3 is made up of 13 amino acids. Germline V gene sequence: CDR1 MNHEY, CDR2 SVGAGI. The CDR3 region is CASSGSILDTQYF. The CDR3 nucleotides read TGTGCCAGCAGTGGTAGTATACTGGATACGCAGTATTTT.

The V and J genes are TRBV5-5 and TRBJ1-1; D perhaps matches TRBD1 (6 bases). This CDR3 has 14 amino acids. V lost 4 bases and J 3 bases, leaving 13 bases between the germline ends. CDR1 and CDR2 from the germline V gene are SGHKS and YYEKEE (reference sequence). DNA for the CDR3: TGTGCCAGCAGCACAGGGTATTTCGACACTGAAGCTTTCTTT. Protein product: CASSTGYFDTEAFF.

This chain uses TRBV5-1 with TRBJ2-1; D is unclear. The CDR3 covers 19 residues. Trimming took off 4 bases at V and 2 bases at J, with 25 bases between the two ends. Germline assignment: CDR1 SGHRS and CDR2 YFSETQ. The CDR3, as DNA: TGCGCCAGCAGCGCCCTCCCCCTGACCTTAAACGGACCCTACAATGAGCAGTTCTTC. Protein product: CASSALPLTLNGPYNEQFF.

The CDR3 region has the DNA TGCGCCAGCAGGACCGGGACAGCGAGCTCCTACGAGCAGTACTTC. It translates to CASRTGTASSYEQYF. The rearrangement joins TRBV5-1 to TRBJ2-7; 7 bases fit TRBD1. Germline V gene lookup returns CDR1 SGHRS and CDR2 YFSETQ. The CDR3 covers 15 residues. Germline trimming cut 5 bases from V and 0 bases from J; bases unmatched to any gene: 8.

Here the CDR3 DNA reads TGCAGCGTGGGATCCGGGCGAGCCTACGAGCAGTACTTC. Residues: CSVGSGRAYEQYF. This chain uses TRBV29-1 with TRBJ2-7, with D unresolved. V was cut by 6 bases and J by 2 bases, with 14 bases left in between. The germline CDR1 and CDR2 sequences are SQVTM and ANQGSEA. The CDR3 is made up of 13 amino acids.

V is TRBV5-1 and J is TRBJ2-7; possible D gene TRBD2, 6 bases. Germline values: CDR1 SGHRS, CDR2 YFSETQ. The CDR3 length is 16 residues. Trimming removed 4 bases at V and 5 bases at J, with 22 bases between. The CDR3 reads CASSLLGRQGGDEQYF. DNA of the CDR3: TGCGCCAGCAGCCTCCTTGGGAGGCAGGGAGGCGACGAGCAGTACTTC.

The J gene is TRBJ2-7, the V gene TRBV7-8; D might be TRBD2 (5 bases). Looked up from germline, CDR1 is SGHVS and CDR2 is FQNEAQ. V lost 1 base and J lost 3, with 16 bases in between. The CDR3 runs to 16 residues. CDR3 in amino acids: CASSLGRGGIDYEQYF. The CDR3 nucleotides read TGTGCCAGCAGCTTAGGGCGAGGAGGCATCGACTACGAGCAGTACTTC. Full variable domain (remainder filled in from reference TRBV7-8 and TRBJ2-7): GAGVSQSPRYKVAKRGQDVALRCDPISGHVSLFWYQQALGQGPEFLTYFQNEAQLDKSGLPSDRFFAERPEGSVSTLKIQRTQQEDSAVYLCASSLGRGGIDYEQYFGPGTRLTVT.

The V call is TRBV28, the J call TRBJ1-3; D is uncertain. The CDR3 runs 16 residues. CDR1 and CDR2 from the germline V gene are MDHEN and SYDVKM. The ends were cut back, 2 bases at V and 4 bases at J, with 15 bases in the middle. CDR3 nucleotides: TGTGCCAGCAGTTTAGCCGGGCCAGCTGGGGGAAACACCATATATTTT. Translation gives CASSLAGPAGGNTIYF.

V and J are TRBV7-6 and TRBJ2-3; 9 bases line up with TRBD2. CDR1 and CDR2 (germline): SGHVS, FNYEAQ. CDR3 size: 15 residues. J was trimmed by 5 bases and V by 2 bases; bases with no gene match: 5. The CDR3 bases are TGTGCCAGCAGCTTAATAGCGGGAGCGCAAGATACGCAGTATTTT. Protein sequence: CASSLIAGAQDTQYF.

The chain combines TRBV5-1 with TRBJ2-7; 8 nucleotides match TRBD1. J was trimmed by 2 bases and V by 4 bases; bases with no gene match: 8. CDR3 length: 15 residues. Germline lookup yields CDR1 SGHRS and CDR2 YFSETQ. CDR3 amino acids: CASSPGGQAPYEQYF. In DNA, the CDR3 is TGCGCCAGCAGCCCAGGGGGACAGGCACCCTACGAGCAGTACTTC.

As DNA, the CDR3 is TGCGCCAGCAGTTTGGGGCAGGGGGTCCAAGAGACCCAGTACTTC. Translating gives CASSLGQGVQETQYF. V usage is TRBV10-1 and J usage is TRBJ2-5, with 7 bases matching TRBD1. V was clipped by 5 bases and J by 1 base; unmatched bases: 7. The germline gives CDR1 WNHNN, CDR2 SYGVQD (reference sequence). The CDR3 is 15 amino acids.

J is TRBJ1-3 and V is TRBV7-8; D is unclear. The CDR3 runs 14 residues. V was shortened by 4 bases and J by 0 bases, with 7 bases between the two germline ends. Looked up from germline, CDR1 is SGHVS and CDR2 is FQNEAQ. Here the CDR3 reads CASSSVSSGNTIYF. The CDR3 DNA reads as TGTGCCAGCAGCTCCGTCAGCTCTGGAAACACCATATATTTT.

This rearrangement joins TRBV19 to TRBJ1-2; D might be TRBD1 (5 bases). CDR3 length equals 15 residues. V was shortened by 7 bases and J by 7 bases, with 22 bases between the two germline ends. Germline V gene lookup returns CDR1 LNHDA and CDR2 SQIVND (reference sequence). The CDR3 here is CASTLAYVGGGGYTF. CDR3 coding DNA: TGTGCCAGTACCCTCGCCTATGTGGGGGGAGGTGGCTACACCTTC. The full variable domain, in which reference TRBV19 and TRBJ1-2 provide the parts outside the CDR3, is DGGITQSPKYLFRKEGQNVTLSCEQNLNHDAMYWYRQDPGQGLRLIYYSQIVNDFQKGDIAEGYSVSREKKESFPLTVTSAQKNPTAFYLCASTLAYVGGGGYTFGSGTRLTVV.